This T cell receptor (beta chain) is from a study of cytomegalovirus exposure and HLA in healthy donors. Whole-study findings and limits: About 87% or about 30% of the time was how often most TCR beta V segments were productive, according to an earlier analysis. A later analysis reportedly found that, within productive TCRs, an Asian-associated ancestry cluster had fewer N-insertions than the mean observed across the roughly 700 donors. A missense variant in DCLRE1C was later tied to TCR beta V- and J-gene trimming.

Each donor was healthy, and each was a bone marrow donor. The V end lost 2 bases, the J end lost 4 bases, and 8 bases lay between the germline ends. The length of the CDR3 is 13 residues. CDR1 and CDR2 from the germline V gene are SGHTA and FQGTGA. Researchers ran the PCR with 60 Vbeta and 13 Jbeta primers. Produced via immunoSEQ multiplex PCR; TCRdb's table is partial and in-frame only. Reported are about 83,000 clones; the ten largest clones contain less than 5%. Regarding this clone: No antigen is known for it.

The sample consisted of PBMCs. The sequence was collected from a man aged 18-30 years in good health and CMV-seropositive. The rearrangement links TRBV7-3 to TRBJ2-5; D might be TRBD1 (6 bases). The CDR3 region is CASSLHRAETQYF. The CDR3 bases are TGTGCCAGCAGCTTACACAGGGCAGAGACCCAGTACTTC.